A selection of T cell receptor beta chains follows, all from one sample in a study of early T cells in non-severe SARS-CoV-2 infection. TCRdb analysed the 5' RACE reads with MiXCR anew, one entry per CDR3 protein. The table lists about 76,000 distinct CDR3 sequences, roughly 12% of them singletons, with around 5% in the top ten. The sample consisted of whole blood. These receptors were collected from an adult who was a healthcare worker with PCR-confirmed SARS-CoV-2 infection or an uninfected control (not recorded which). Both conserved end residues are part of each CDR3. Fields, in order: clone size, D gene, V gene, J gene, CDR3 protein, CDR3 DNA. A D gene is named only where the DNA matches it firmly. The size field is filled for only some rows; it gives once, few, many or a size class.

-,-,TRBV9,TRBJ1-1,CASSPRGQLNTEAFF,TGTGCCAGCAGCCCCCGAGGACAGCTGAACACTGAAGCTTTCTTT
few,-,TRBV20-1,TRBJ2-7,CSALRPTPDIRYEQYF,TGCAGTGCCCTGAGGCCGACGCCGGACATTCGGTACGAGCAGTACTTC
many,TRBD1,TRBV20-1,TRBJ1-2,CSASPGTGPNYGYTF,TGCAGTGCTAGTCCCGGGACAGGGCCTAACTATGGCTACACCTTC
many,TRBD2,TRBV19,TRBJ2-7,CASSADTSGYEQYF,TGTGCCAGTAGTGCGGACACTAGCGGATACGAGCAGTACTTC
many,-,TRBV12-3/TRBV12-4,TRBJ2-1,CASSLRGEQFF,TGTGCCAGCAGTTTGCGTGGTGAGCAGTTCTTC
many,-,TRBV10-3,TRBJ2-7,CASRRGEADEQYF,TGTGCCTCCCGGCGCGGGGAGGCGGACGAGCAGTACTTC
many,TRBD1,TRBV7-9,TRBJ1-1,CASSPGTGVTEAFF,TGTGCCAGCAGCCCTGGGACAGGGGTCACTGAAGCTTTCTTT
-,-,TRBV7-9,TRBJ2-3,CASSLGGKDTQYF,TGTGCCAGCAGCTTAGGCGGGAAAGATACGCAGTATTTT
few,-,TRBV29-1,TRBJ2-6,CSVPGTSSSGANVLTF,TGCAGCGTCCCCGGGACTTCAAGCTCTGGGGCCAACGTCCTGACTTTC
few,TRBD1,TRBV5-6,TRBJ1-1,CASSRQGRAFF,TGTGCCAGCAGCAGACAGGGCCGAGCTTTCTTT
many,-,TRBV10-3,TRBJ2-7,CATHNRASSYEQYF,TGTGCCACACACAACAGGGCTAGCTCCTACGAGCAGTACTTC
many,-,TRBV9,TRBJ1-5,CASSADGNQPQHF,TGTGCCAGCAGCGCGGACGGCAATCAGCCCCAGCATTTT
-,TRBD1,TRBV7-3,TRBJ2-2,CASSLSFRTGGLNGELFF,TGTGCCAGCAGCTTATCATTCCGGACAGGCGGGTTGAACGGGGAGCTGTTTTTT
-,TRBD1,TRBV5-1,TRBJ2-3,CASSGGQGSTDTQYF,TGCGCCAGCAGCGGGGGACAGGGTAGCACAGATACGCAGTATTTT
-,TRBD2,TRBV5-1,TRBJ2-1,CASSFSGGSYNEQFF,TGCGCCAGCAGCTTTAGCGGGGGGTCATACAATGAGCAGTTCTTC
few,-,TRBV5-1,TRBJ1-2,CASSSDTVEDNYGYTF,TGCGCCAGCAGCTCCGACACCGTCGAGGATAACTATGGCTACACCTTC
many,-,TRBV12-3/TRBV12-4,TRBJ2-1,CASSPRDAEQFF,TGTGCCAGCAGTCCCAGGGATGCTGAGCAGTTCTTC
-,-,TRBV12-3/TRBV12-4,TRBJ1-4,CASSLASQVGKLFF,TGTGCCAGCAGTTTAGCGAGCCAGGTGGGAAAACTGTTTTTT